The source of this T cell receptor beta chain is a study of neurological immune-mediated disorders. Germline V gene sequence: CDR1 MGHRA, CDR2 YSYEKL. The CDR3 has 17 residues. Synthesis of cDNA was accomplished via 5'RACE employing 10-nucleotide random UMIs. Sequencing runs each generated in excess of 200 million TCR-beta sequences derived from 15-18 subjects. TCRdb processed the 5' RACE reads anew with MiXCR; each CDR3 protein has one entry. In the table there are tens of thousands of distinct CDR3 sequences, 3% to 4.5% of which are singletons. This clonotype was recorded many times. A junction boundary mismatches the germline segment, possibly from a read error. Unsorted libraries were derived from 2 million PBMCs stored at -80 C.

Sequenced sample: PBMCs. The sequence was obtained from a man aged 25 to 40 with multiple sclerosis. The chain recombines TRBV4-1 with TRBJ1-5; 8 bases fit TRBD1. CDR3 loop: CASSRQKQGDVNQPQNF. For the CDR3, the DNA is TGCGCCAGCAGCCGCCAAAAACAGGGGGACGTCAATCAGCCCCAGAATTTT.